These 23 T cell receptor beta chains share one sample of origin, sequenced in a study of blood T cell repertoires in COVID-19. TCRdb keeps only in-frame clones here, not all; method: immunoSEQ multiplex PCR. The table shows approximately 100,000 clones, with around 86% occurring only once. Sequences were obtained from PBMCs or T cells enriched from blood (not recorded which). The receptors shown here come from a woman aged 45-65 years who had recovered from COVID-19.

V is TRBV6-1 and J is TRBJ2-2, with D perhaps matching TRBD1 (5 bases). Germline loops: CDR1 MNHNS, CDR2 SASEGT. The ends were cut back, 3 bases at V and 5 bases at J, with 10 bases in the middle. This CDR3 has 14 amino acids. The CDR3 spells CASSETRVTGELFF. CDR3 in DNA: TGTGCCAGCAGTGAGACCAGGGTGACCGGGGAGCTGTTTTTT.

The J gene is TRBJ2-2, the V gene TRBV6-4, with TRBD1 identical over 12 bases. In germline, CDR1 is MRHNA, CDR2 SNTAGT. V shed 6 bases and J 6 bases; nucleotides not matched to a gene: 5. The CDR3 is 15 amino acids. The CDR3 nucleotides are TGTGCCAGCAGATCGGGACAGGGGGCCCCCGGGGAGCTGTTTTTT. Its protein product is CASRSGQGAPGELFF.

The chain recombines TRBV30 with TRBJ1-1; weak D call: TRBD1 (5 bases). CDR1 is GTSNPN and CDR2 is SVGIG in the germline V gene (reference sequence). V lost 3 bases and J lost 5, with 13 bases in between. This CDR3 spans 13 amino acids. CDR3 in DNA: TGTGCCTGGAGCTATAACAGGTGGACTGAAGCTTTCTTT. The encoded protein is CAWSYNRWTEAFF.

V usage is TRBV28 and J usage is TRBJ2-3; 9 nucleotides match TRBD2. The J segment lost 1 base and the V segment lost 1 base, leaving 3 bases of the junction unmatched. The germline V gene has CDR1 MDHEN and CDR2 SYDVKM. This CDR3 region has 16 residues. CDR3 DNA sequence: TGTGCCAGCAGTTTATCGGTAGCGGGGGGCACAGATACGCAGTATTTT. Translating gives CASSLSVAGGTDTQYF.

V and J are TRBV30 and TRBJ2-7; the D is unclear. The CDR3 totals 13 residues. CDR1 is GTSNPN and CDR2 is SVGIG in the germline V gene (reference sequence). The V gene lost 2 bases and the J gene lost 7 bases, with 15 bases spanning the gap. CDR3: CAWSPGPLREQYF. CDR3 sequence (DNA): TGTGCCTGGAGTCCAGGTCCCCTCAGGGAGCAGTACTTC.

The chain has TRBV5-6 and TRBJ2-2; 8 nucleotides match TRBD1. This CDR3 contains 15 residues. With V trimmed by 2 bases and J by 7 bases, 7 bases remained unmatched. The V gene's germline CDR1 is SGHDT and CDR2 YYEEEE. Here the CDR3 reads CASSFRQGWSGELFF. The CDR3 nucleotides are TGTGCCAGCAGCTTCCGACAGGGGTGGAGCGGGGAGCTGTTTTTT.

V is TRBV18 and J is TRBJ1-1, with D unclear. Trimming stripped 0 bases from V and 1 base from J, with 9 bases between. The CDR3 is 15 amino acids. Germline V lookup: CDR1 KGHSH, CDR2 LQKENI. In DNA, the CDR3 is TGTGCCAGCTCACCACCAACAGAAAAGAACACTGAAGCTTTCTTT. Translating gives CASSPPTEKNTEAFF.

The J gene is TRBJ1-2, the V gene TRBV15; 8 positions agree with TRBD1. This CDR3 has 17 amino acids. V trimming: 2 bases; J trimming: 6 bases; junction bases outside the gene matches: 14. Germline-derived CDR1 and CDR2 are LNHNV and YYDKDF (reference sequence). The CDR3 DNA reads TGTGCCACCAGCAGAAGGTCATTGGGACAGGTTGGCGATGGCTACACCTTC. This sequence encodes CATSRRSLGQVGDGYTF.

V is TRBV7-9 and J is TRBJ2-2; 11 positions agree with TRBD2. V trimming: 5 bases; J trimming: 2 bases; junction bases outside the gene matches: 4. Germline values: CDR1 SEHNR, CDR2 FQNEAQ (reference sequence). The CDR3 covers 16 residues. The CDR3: CASSPTSGGNTGELFF. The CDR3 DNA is TGTGCCAGCAGCCCCACTAGCGGGGGAAACACCGGGGAGCTGTTTTTT.

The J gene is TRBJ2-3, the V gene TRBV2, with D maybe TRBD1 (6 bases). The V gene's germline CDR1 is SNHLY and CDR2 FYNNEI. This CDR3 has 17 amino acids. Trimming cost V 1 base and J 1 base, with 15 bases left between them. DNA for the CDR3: TGTGCCAGCAGTGAAGACACGCAGGGGACGGGCACAGATACGCAGTATTTT. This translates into CASSEDTQGTGTDTQYF. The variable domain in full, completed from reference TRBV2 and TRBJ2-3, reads EPEVTQTPSHQVTQMGQEVILRCVPISNHLYFYWYRQILGQKVEFLVSFYNNEISEKSEIFDDQFSVERPDGSNFTLKIRSTKLEDSAMYFCASSEDTQGTGTDTQYFGPGTRLTVL.

CDR3 region: CASSLDTGGYNSPLHF. As DNA, the CDR3 is TGTGCCAGCAGCTTGGATACAGGGGGCTATAATTCACCCCTCCACTTT. The chain is built from TRBV5-6 and TRBJ1-6, with 8 bases fitting TRBD1. Looked up from germline, CDR1 is SGHDT and CDR2 is YYEEEE. V dropped 0 bases and J dropped 3; count of bases not matched to a gene: 2. This CDR3 has 16 amino acids.

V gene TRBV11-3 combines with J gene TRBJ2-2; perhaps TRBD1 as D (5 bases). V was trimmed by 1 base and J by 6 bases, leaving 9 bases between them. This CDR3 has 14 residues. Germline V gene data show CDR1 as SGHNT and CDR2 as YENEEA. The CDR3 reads CASSLVGAAGELFF. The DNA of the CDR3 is TGTGCCAGCAGCTTAGTAGGGGCGGCCGGGGAGCTGTTTTTT.

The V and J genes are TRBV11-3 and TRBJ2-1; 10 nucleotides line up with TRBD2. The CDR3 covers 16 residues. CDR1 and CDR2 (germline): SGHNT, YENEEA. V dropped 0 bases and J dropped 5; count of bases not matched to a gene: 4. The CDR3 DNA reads TGTGCCAGCAGCTTAGAAAGCGGGAGGGCGAACAATGAGCAGTTCTTC. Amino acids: CASSLESGRANNEQFF.

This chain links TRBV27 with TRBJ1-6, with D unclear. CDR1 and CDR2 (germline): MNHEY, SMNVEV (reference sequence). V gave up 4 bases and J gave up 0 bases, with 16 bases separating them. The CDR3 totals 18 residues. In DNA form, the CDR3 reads TGTGCCAGCAGTTCCATTCGGACTCACAACTCCTATAATTCACCCCTCCACTTT. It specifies CASSSIRTHNSYNSPLHF.

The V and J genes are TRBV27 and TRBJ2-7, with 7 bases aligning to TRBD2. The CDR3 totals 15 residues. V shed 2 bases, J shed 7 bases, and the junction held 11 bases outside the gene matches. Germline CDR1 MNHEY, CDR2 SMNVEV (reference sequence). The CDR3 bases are TGTGCCAGCAGTTTAAGGGGCGGGAGTTCGAGGGAGCAGTACTTC. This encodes CASSLRGGSSREQYF.

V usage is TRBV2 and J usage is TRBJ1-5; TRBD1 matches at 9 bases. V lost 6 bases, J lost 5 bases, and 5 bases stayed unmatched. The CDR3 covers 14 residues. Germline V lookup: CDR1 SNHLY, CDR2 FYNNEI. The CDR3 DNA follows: TGTGCCAGCAGGGAACAGGGGGCGCATCAGCCCCAGCATTTT. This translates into CASREQGAHQPQHF.

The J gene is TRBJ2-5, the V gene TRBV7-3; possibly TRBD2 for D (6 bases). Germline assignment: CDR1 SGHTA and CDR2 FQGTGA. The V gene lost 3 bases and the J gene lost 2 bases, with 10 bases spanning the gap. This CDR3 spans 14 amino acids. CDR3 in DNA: TGTGCCAGCAGCTTTGGGACTTCTCAAGAGACCCAGTACTTC. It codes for CASSFGTSQETQYF.

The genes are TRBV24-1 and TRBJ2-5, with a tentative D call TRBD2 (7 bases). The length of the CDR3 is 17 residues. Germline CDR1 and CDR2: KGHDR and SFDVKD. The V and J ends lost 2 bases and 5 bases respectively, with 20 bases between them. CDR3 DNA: TGTGCCACCAGTGATTCCGGGGGGCGCTTCCTCTTGGAGACCCAGTACTTC. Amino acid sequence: CATSDSGGRFLLETQYF.

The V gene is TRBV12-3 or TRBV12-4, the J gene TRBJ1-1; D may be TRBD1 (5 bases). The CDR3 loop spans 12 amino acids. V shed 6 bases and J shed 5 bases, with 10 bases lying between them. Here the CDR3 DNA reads TGTGCCAGCAGCCCGGGACTAACTGAAGCTTTCTTT. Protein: CASSPGLTEAFF.

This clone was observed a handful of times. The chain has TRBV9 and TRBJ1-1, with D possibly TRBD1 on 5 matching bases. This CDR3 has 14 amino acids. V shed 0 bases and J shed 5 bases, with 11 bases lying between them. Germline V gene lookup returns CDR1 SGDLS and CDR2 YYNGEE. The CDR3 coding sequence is TGTGCCAGCAGCGTAGACCCCGGGGGAACTGAAGCTTTCTTT. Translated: CASSVDPGGTEAFF.

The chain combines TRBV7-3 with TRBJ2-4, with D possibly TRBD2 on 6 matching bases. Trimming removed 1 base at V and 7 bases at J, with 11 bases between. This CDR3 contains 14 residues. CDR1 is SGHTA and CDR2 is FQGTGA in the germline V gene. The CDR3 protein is CASSLSGTHNIQYF. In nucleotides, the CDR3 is TGTGCCAGCAGCTTAAGCGGGACTCATAACATTCAGTACTTC.

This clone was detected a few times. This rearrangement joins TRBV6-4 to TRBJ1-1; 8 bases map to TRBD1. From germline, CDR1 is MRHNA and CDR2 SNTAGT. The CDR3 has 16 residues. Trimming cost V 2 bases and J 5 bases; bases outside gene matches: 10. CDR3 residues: CASSDGDRGSGTEAFF. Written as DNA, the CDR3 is TGTGCCAGCAGTGACGGTGACAGGGGATCTGGGACTGAAGCTTTCTTT.

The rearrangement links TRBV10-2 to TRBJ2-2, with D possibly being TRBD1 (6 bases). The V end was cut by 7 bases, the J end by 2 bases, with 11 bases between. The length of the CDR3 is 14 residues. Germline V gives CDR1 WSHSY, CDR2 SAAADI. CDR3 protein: CASTRTVNTGELFF. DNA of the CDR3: TGCGCCAGCACCAGGACAGTTAACACCGGGGAGCTGTTTTTT.